These 16 T cell receptor beta chains originate from one sample sequenced in a study of immune characterization of retroperitoneal liposarcoma. MiXCR, applied by TCRdb to the PCR reads, yields one record per CDR3 protein. The profile shows over 5,000 distinct CDR3 sequences, around 32% of them singletons. The sequencing sample was made of tumor tissue. The receptors were sampled from a female donor with retroperitoneal liposarcoma.

This clonotype was observed many times. The rearrangement links TRBV7-8 to TRBJ2-2; the D gene is possibly TRBD1 (6 bases). Trimming pared 5 bases from V and 4 bases from J, leaving 11 bases between. The CDR3 covers 14 residues. Germline values: CDR1 SGHVS, CDR2 FQNEAQ. The CDR3 here is CASSLTGPTGELFF. The CDR3, as DNA: TGTGCCAGCAGCCTAACAGGGCCCACCGGGGAGCTGTTTTTT.

By proportion, this clonotype is medium-sized (0.01 to 0.1%). The genes are TRBV27 and TRBJ2-1; D might be TRBD2 (6 bases). Between the trimmed V and J ends, which lost 8 bases and 4 bases, there was a span of 18 bases. Germline CDR1 and CDR2: MNHEY and SMNVEV (reference sequence). This CDR3 region has 15 residues. For the CDR3, the DNA is TGTGCCAGCGCCCTACCGGAGGGCCGTTACAATGAGCAGTTCTTC. Its translation: CASALPEGRYNEQFF.

The V gene is TRBV12-5, the J gene TRBJ1-4, with D possibly being TRBD1 (5 bases). The CDR3 length is 14 residues. V was pared by 6 bases and J by 0 bases, with 8 bases between. Germline CDR1 LGHNT, CDR2 FRNRAP. The CDR3, as DNA: TGTGCTAGTGGACAGGTGGCAACTAATGAAAAACTGTTTTTT. Residues: CASGQVATNEKLFF.

The J gene is TRBJ2-7, the V gene TRBV7-6, with TRBD2 as a possible D gene (6 bases). CDR1 and CDR2 (germline): SGHVS, FNYEAQ. The CDR3 is 14 residues long. V was trimmed by 5 bases and J by 2 bases, leaving 13 bases between them. The CDR3 nucleotides are TGTGCCAGCAGCGCCGGGACTGGGACCTACGAGCAGTACTTC. Its translation: CASSAGTGTYEQYF.

This clonotype was counted at least ten times. This chain links TRBV6-1 with TRBJ2-1; D may be TRBD1 (5 bases). The germline V gene encodes CDR1 MNHNS and CDR2 SASEGT. This CDR3 is built from 13 residues. V was cut by 2 bases and J by 10 bases, with 12 bases left in between. The CDR3 bases are TGTGCCAGCAGTGAACAAAGGAAGGGGGAGCAGTTCTTC. Translating gives CASSEQRKGEQFF.

This clonotype has a handful of counts. This may stem from a read error, because a much larger clone lies one nucleotide away. The chain links TRBV7-2 to TRBJ2-1; 14 bases are shared with TRBD2. Germline values: CDR1 SGHTA, CDR2 FQGNSA. This CDR3 is 17 amino acids long. Unmatched junction bases numbered 16, after V lost 5 bases and J lost 13 bases. This chain's CDR3 is CASSAGLAGGPAETQFF. The CDR3 DNA reads as TGTGCCAGCAGCGCAGGACTAGCGGGAGGCCCCGCAGAGACCCAGTTCTTC.

V usage is TRBV29-1 and J usage is TRBJ1-4, with D unresolved. Looked up from germline, CDR1 is SQVTM and CDR2 is ANQGSEA. The CDR3 is made up of 14 amino acids. The V gene lost 3 bases and the J gene lost 7 bases, with 15 bases spanning the gap. The CDR3 sequence is CSVDSGTQSEKLFF. CDR3 in DNA: TGCAGCGTTGATTCGGGTACCCAATCTGAAAAACTGTTTTTT.

The chain is built from TRBV12-3 or TRBV12-4 and TRBJ1-4, with TRBD1 matching over 8 bases. Trimming took 4 bases from V and 7 from J; bases not matched to a gene: 5. The CDR3 has 14 amino acids. The CDR3 region has the DNA TGTGCCAGCAGTTCGGACAGGGAGGGTGAAAAACTGTTTTTT. Encoded protein: CASSSDREGEKLFF.

The chain employs TRBV19 and TRBJ1-1, with D possibly TRBD1 on 6 matching bases. The CDR3 runs 12 residues. Germline V gene lookup returns CDR1 LNHDA and CDR2 SQIVND (reference sequence). The V gene lost 7 bases and the J gene lost 4 bases, with 10 bases spanning the gap. The CDR3 loop is CASTGAATEAFF. For the CDR3, the DNA is TGTGCCAGTACGGGGGCGGCCACTGAAGCTTTCTTT.

In its sample, this clonotype was seen many times. Here the CDR3 reads CASSLAGTKYEQYF. The CDR3 DNA reads as TGTGCCAGCAGCTTAGCGGGGACCAAATACGAGCAGTACTTC. The chain is built from TRBV11-1 and TRBJ2-1; TRBD1 or TRBD2 may be the D gene (5 bases each). The DNA end is a closer match to TRBJ2-7, so the J assignment may be wrong. The CDR3 contains 14 residues. Germline CDR1 and CDR2: SGHAT and FQDESV (reference sequence).

This clonotype is labeled medium-sized. The V and J genes are TRBV6-5 and TRBJ2-2, with no clear D. This CDR3 comprises 15 residues. With 0 bases removed from V and 2 bases from J, the gap between germline ends came to 7 bases. The germline V gene encodes CDR1 MNHEY and CDR2 SVGAGI. The CDR3 bases are TGTGCCAGCAGTTACTCGTCAGGCAACACCGGGGAGCTGTTTTTT. Its translation: CASSYSSGNTGELFF.

By frequency in the sample, this clonotype is medium-sized (0.01 to 0.1%). The chain is built from TRBV4-1 and TRBJ2-1; 12 positions match TRBD2. Trimming at V came to 4 bases and at J to 9 bases, leaving 7 bases not matched to a gene. In germline, CDR1 is MGHRA, CDR2 YSYEKL. The CDR3 runs 15 residues. CDR3 residues: CASSRTTSGSSEQFF. CDR3 coding DNA: TGCGCCAGCAGCCGGACGACTAGCGGGAGTTCTGAGCAGTTCTTC.

The gene calls are TRBV12-3 or TRBV12-4 and TRBJ2-2; 11 bases line up with TRBD2. J gave up 8 bases and V 6 bases, and 14 bases lay outside the gene matches. The CDR3 contains 17 residues. The CDR3 region has the DNA TGTGCCAGCAGCCACCTTAGCGGGAGGGTTTTGGGTGGGGAGCTGTTTTTT. This translates into CASSHLSGRVLGGELFF.

This clonotype showed up many times. CDR3 amino acids: CASSSQTGAHRGYTF. CDR3 coding DNA: TGTGCCAGCAGTTCCCAGACAGGGGCCCATCGGGGCTACACCTTC. The chain employs TRBV6-1 and TRBJ1-2; 8 positions agree with TRBD1. CDR3 length: 15 amino acids. Germline loops: CDR1 MNHNS, CDR2 SASEGT. Trimming at V came to 5 bases and at J to 8 bases, leaving 13 bases not matched to a gene.

Many counts were recorded for this clonotype. The gene calls are TRBV7-9 and TRBJ2-7, with D uncertain. Germline V gives CDR1 SEHNR, CDR2 FQNEAQ (reference sequence). Trimming took off 4 bases at V and 3 bases at J, with 10 bases between the two ends. This CDR3 spans 13 amino acids. The CDR3 spells CASSSDRVYEQYF. Here the CDR3 DNA reads TGTGCCAGCAGCTCTGACCGAGTCTACGAGCAGTACTTC.

This clonotype is medium-sized. This rearrangement joins TRBV25-1 to TRBJ2-3; 15 nucleotides agree with TRBD2. With V trimmed by 2 bases and J by 0 bases, 3 bases remained unmatched. This CDR3 is built from 18 residues. CDR1 MGHDK and CDR2 SYGVNS come from the germline V gene. CDR3: CASSERTSGRASTDTQYF. The CDR3 DNA reads as TGTGCCAGCAGTGAAAGGACTAGCGGGAGGGCCAGCACAGATACGCAGTATTTT. Combining the CDR3 with reference TRBV25-1 and TRBJ2-3 gives the whole variable domain EADIYQTPRYLVIGTGKKITLECSQTMGHDKMYWYQQDPGMELHLIHYSYGVNSTEKGDLSSESTVSRIRTEHFPLTLESARPSHTSQYLCASSERTSGRASTDTQYFGPGTRLTVL.